The 15 T cell receptor beta chains listed next were all sequenced from one sample in a study of EBV T-cell therapy then PD-1 blockade in nasopharyngeal carcinoma. TCRdb's copy holds only in-frame clones and misses some; the assay was immunoSEQ multiplex PCR. This table has about 22,000 clones, about four fifths appearing once. Which antigens these TCRs recognize remains unknown. Treatment of the sample: AdE1-LMPpoly-expanded autologous EBV-specific T-cell therapy followed by anti-PD-1 nivolumab. The sample here was CD8+ T cells from blood, taken at day -245 from a patient whose treatment included autologous EBV-specific T cells and nivolumab. These receptors all come from a man in his forties with nasopharyngeal carcinoma.

The V gene is TRBV27, the J gene TRBJ2-5, with TRBD2 identical over 11 bases. CDR3 length: 16 amino acids. The trim removed 4 bases at V and 1 base at J, leaving 5 bases unmatched. The V gene's germline CDR1 is MNHEY and CDR2 SMNVEV (reference sequence). The CDR3 sequence: CASSSIAGGIQETQYF. The CDR3 region has the DNA TGTGCCAGCAGTTCGATAGCGGGGGGGATCCAAGAGACCCAGTACTTC.

The J gene is TRBJ1-1, the V gene TRBV6-6; D remains unclear. V lost 5 bases and J lost 2, with 18 bases in between. The CDR3 covers 16 residues. Germline V gives CDR1 MNHNY, CDR2 SVGAGI (reference sequence). The DNA of the CDR3 is TGTGCCAGCAGTCGAGGAGCGACCGGATTCAACACTGAAGCTTTCTTT. It codes for CASSRGATGFNTEAFF.

The gene calls are TRBV7-2 and TRBJ2-3; D gene uncertain. V was cut by 2 bases and J by 1 base, with 4 bases left in between. Germline V CDR1 and CDR2: SGHTA, FQGNSA. The CDR3 totals 13 residues. The CDR3 DNA reads TGTGCCAGCAGCTTACATGGCACAGATACGCAGTATTTT. The encoded protein is CASSLHGTDTQYF.

The V gene is TRBV5-5, the J gene TRBJ1-2, with a weak D call TRBD1 (5 bases). Germline CDR1 and CDR2: SGHKS and YYEKEE (reference sequence). The CDR3 covers 13 residues. Trimming removed 1 base at V and 8 bases at J, with 12 bases between. Here the CDR3 reads CASSLKQGRGYTF. The CDR3 DNA sequence: TGTGCCAGCAGCTTGAAGCAGGGCAGAGGCTACACCTTC.

The chain recombines TRBV5-1 with TRBJ1-2, with D unresolved. Germline assignment: CDR1 SGHRS and CDR2 YFSETQ. This CDR3 has 12 residues. Trimming cost V 0 bases and J 6 bases, with 6 bases left between them. The CDR3 is CASSLGGDGYTF. The CDR3 DNA is TGCGCCAGCAGCTTGGGTGGGGATGGCTACACCTTC.

The rearrangement links TRBV24-1 to TRBJ1-2; 7 bases match TRBD1. Germline V CDR1 and CDR2: KGHDR, SFDVKD. The V segment lost 7 bases and the J segment 4 bases; nucleotides outside the gene matches: 5. CDR3 length: 13 amino acids. CDR3 loop: CATRKTGLYGYTF. CDR3 bases: TGTGCCACCAGAAAGACAGGGCTCTATGGCTACACCTTC.

V gene TRBV5-6 combines with J gene TRBJ2-7; D unresolved. Germline assignment: CDR1 SGHDT and CDR2 YYEEEE. This CDR3 spans 12 amino acids. The V end lost 0 bases, the J end lost 6 bases, and 7 bases lay between the germline ends. CDR3 region: CASSLGTLEQYF. CDR3 bases: TGTGCCAGCAGCTTGGGAACCCTCGAGCAGTACTTC. Complete variable domain (other parts from reference TRBV5-6 and TRBJ2-7): DAGVTQSPTHLIKTRGQQVTLRCSPKSGHDTVSWYQQALGQGPQFIFQYYEEEERQRGNFPDRFSGHQFPNYSSELNVNALLLGDSALYLCASSLGTLEQYFGPGTRLTVT.

V gene TRBV29-1 combines with J gene TRBJ1-1; D possibly corresponds to TRBD1 (5 bases). V shed 5 bases and J shed 6 bases, with 10 bases lying between them. The germline V gene encodes CDR1 SQVTM and CDR2 ANQGSEA. The CDR3 length is 11 residues. The CDR3 loop reads CSVRGGSEAFF. The CDR3 nucleotides are TGCAGCGTTCGCGGGGGGTCTGAAGCTTTCTTT.

CDR3: CASSYPGEGNQPQHF. The CDR3 nucleotides are TGTGCCAGCAGTTACCCTGGTGAGGGGAATCAGCCCCAGCATTTT. This chain joins TRBV6-2 or TRBV6-3 and TRBJ1-5, with TRBD1 as a possible D gene (5 bases). The CDR3 covers 15 residues. Germline CDR1 and CDR2: MNHEY and SVGEGT. The ends were cut back, 2 bases at V and 4 bases at J, with 12 bases in the middle.

The chain couples TRBV24-1 to TRBJ1-5; D unclear. Germline V gene sequence: CDR1 KGHDR, CDR2 SFDVKD. The CDR3 extends over 14 amino acids. V was clipped by 5 bases and J by 0 bases, with 7 bases between them. The CDR3 spells CATSGSNSNQPQHF. The CDR3 bases are TGTGCCACCAGTGGAAGTAATAGCAATCAGCCCCAGCATTTT.

The chain recombines TRBV5-1 with TRBJ2-3, with 14 bases aligning to TRBD2. V dropped 4 bases and J dropped 4; count of bases not matched to a gene: 5. Germline lookup yields CDR1 SGHRS and CDR2 YFSETQ. The CDR3 totals 16 residues. CDR3 DNA sequence: TGCGCCAGCAGCCCGCGACTAGCGGGGGGGCCAGATACGCAGTATTTT. Amino acid sequence: CASSPRLAGGPDTQYF. The complete variable domain, with remaining parts taken from reference TRBV5-1 and TRBJ2-3, reads KAGVTQTPRYLIKTRGQQVTLSCSPISGHRSVSWYQQTPGQGLQFLFEYFSETQRNKGNFPGRFSGRQFSNSRSEMNVSTLELGDSALYLCASSPRLAGGPDTQYFGPGTRLTVL.

This chain links TRBV27 with TRBJ1-5; D not resolved. This CDR3 spans 16 amino acids. Germline V gene lookup returns CDR1 MNHEY and CDR2 SMNVEV (reference sequence). V shed 2 bases and J shed 6 bases, with 17 bases lying between them. Here the CDR3 DNA reads TGTGCCAGCAGTTTAAGTTCACCCCGCCACGGTCAGCCCCAGCATTTT. This encodes CASSLSSPRHGQPQHF.

The chain recombines TRBV4-2 with TRBJ1-1; maybe TRBD1 (5 bases). Trimming stripped 3 bases from V and 1 base from J, with 9 bases between. The length of the CDR3 is 14 residues. Germline V gene lookup returns CDR1 LGHNA and CDR2 YNFKEQ. As DNA, the CDR3 is TGTGCCAGCAGCCATGGGGGTGGGAACACTGAAGCTTTCTTT. Residues: CASSHGGGNTEAFF.

Of note for this clone: A far larger clone is only one base removed, so a read error is likely. The J gene is TRBJ1-2, the V gene TRBV3-1 (or the pseudogene TRBV3-2); no definite D call. This CDR3 is built from 13 residues. The germline gives CDR1 LGHDT, CDR2 YNNKEL (reference sequence). Trimming removed 4 bases from V and 3 bases from J, with 9 bases in between. The CDR3 sequence is CASSPGLDYGYTF. The DNA of the CDR3 is TGTGCCAGCAGCCCCGGACTCGACTATGGCTACACCTTC.

This clone was picked up one time. The V call is TRBV10-3, the J call TRBJ1-5; perhaps TRBD1 as D (6 bases). The germline CDR1 and CDR2 sequences are ENHRY and SYGVKD. There are 14 residues in the CDR3. Deletions cut 10 bases from V and 1 base from J, with 14 bases between. CDR3 loop: CASRGGGSNQPQHF. The CDR3 DNA is TGTGCCAGCAGGGGTGGGGGGAGCAATCAGCCCCAGCATTTT.